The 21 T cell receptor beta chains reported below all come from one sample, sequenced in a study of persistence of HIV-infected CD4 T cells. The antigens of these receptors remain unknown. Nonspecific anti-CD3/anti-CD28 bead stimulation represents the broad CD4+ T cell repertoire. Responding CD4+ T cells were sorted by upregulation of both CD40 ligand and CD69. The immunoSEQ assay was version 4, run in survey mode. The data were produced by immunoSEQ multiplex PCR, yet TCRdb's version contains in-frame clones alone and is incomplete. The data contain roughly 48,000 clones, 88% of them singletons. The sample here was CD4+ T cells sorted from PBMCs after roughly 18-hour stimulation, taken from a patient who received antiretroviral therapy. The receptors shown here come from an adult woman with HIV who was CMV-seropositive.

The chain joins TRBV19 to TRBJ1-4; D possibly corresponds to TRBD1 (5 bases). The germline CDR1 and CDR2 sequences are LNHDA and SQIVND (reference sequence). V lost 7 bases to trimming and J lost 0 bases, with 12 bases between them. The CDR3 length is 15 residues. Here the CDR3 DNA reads TGTGCCAGTAAAGTGACAGCTGCAACTAATGAAAAACTGTTTTTT. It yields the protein CASKVTAATNEKLFF. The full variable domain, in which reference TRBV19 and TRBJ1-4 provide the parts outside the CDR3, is DGGITQSPKYLFRKEGQNVTLSCEQNLNHDAMYWYRQDPGQGLRLIYYSQIVNDFQKGDIAEGYSVSREKKESFPLTVTSAQKNPTAFYLCASKVTAATNEKLFFGSGTQLSVL.

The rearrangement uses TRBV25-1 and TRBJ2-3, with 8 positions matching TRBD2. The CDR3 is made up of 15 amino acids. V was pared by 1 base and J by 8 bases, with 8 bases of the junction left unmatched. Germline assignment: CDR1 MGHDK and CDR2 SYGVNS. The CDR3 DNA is TGTGCCAGCAGTGAATCGTCCCGGGAGGGCATTACGCAGTATTTT. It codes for CASSESSREGITQYF.

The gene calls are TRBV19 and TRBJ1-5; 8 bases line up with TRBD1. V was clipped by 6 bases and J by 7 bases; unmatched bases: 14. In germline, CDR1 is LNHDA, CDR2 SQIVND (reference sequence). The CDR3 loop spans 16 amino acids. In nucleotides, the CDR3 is TGTGCCAGTAGCGACCGCCTCAGGGGGCTTGGGCAGCCCCAGCATTTT. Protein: CASSDRLRGLGQPQHF.

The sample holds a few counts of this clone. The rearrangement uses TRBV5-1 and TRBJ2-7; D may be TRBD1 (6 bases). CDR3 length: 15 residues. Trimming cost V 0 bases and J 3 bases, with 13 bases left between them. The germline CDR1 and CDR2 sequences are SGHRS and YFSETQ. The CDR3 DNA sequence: TGCGCCAGCAGCTTGGAGGCAGGGGCGTTCTACGAGCAGTACTTC. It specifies CASSLEAGAFYEQYF.

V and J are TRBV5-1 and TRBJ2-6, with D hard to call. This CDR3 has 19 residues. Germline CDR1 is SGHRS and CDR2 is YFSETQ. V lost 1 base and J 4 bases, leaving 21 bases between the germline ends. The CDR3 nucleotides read TGCGCCAGCAGCTTGCCCCCCCAGGAGTTTGGGCTGGGGGCCAACGTCCTGACTTTC. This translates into CASSLPPQEFGLGANVLTF. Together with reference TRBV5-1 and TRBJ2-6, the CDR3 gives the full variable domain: KAGVTQTPRYLIKTRGQQVTLSCSPISGHRSVSWYQQTPGQGLQFLFEYFSETQRNKGNFPGRFSGRQFSNSRSEMNVSTLELGDSALYLCASSLPPQEFGLGANVLTFGAGSRLTVL.

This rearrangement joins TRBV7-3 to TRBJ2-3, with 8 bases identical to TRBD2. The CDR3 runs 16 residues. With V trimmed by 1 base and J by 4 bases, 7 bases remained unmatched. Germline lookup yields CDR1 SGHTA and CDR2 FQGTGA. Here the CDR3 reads CASSLNGGAEPDTQYF. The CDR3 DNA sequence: TGTGCCAGCAGCTTAAACGGGGGGGCCGAGCCAGATACGCAGTATTTT.

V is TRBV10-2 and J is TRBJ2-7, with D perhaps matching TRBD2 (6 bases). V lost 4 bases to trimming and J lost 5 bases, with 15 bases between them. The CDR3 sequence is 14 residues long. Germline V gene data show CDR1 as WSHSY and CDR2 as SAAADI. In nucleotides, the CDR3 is TGCGCCAGCAGTGGGGGAGGATTCGGGGACGAGCAGTACTTC. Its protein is CASSGGGFGDEQYF.

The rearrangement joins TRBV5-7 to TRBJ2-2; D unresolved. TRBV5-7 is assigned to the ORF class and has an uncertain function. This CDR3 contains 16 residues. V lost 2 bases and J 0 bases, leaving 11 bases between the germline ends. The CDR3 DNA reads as TGTGCCAGCAGCTTAGACACCTACACGAACACCGGGGAGCTGTTTTTT. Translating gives CASSLDTYTNTGELFF.

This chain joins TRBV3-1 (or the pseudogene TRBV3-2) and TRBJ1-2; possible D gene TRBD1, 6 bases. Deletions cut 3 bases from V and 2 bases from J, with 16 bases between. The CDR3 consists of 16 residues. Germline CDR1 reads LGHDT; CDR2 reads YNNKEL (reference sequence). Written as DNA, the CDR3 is TGTGCCAGCAGCCAGGGTGGACAGAGAATGAACTATGGCTACACCTTC. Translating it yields CASSQGGQRMNYGYTF.

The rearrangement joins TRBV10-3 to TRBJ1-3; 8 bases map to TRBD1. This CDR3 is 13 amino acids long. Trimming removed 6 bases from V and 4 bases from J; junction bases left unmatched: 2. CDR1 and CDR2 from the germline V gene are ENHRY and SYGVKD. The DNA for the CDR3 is TGTGCCATCAGGACAGGGGTAGGAAACACCATATATTTT. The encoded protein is CAIRTGVGNTIYF.

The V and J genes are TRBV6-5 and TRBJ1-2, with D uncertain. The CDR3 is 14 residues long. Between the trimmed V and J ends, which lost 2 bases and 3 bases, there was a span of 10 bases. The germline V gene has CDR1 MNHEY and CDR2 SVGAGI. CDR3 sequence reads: CASSYTTPHYGYTF. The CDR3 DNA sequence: TGTGCCAGCAGTTACACAACACCCCACTATGGCTACACCTTC.

Here the CDR3 reads CASSFGVHGYTF. The CDR3 region has the DNA TGTGCCAGCAGTTTCGGGGTACATGGCTACACCTTC. The chain has TRBV12-3 or TRBV12-4 and TRBJ1-2; D is unresolved. This CDR3 comprises 12 residues. V was cut by 3 bases and J by 6 bases, with 8 bases left in between.

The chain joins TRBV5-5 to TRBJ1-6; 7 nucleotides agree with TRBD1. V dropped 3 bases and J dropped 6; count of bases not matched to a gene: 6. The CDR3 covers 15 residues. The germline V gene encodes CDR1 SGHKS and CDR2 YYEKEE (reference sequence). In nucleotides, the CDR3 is TGTGCCAGCAGCTCCTCCCGACAGGGTAATTCACCCCTCCACTTT. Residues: CASSSSRQGNSPLHF. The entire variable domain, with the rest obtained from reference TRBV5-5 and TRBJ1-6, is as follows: DAGVTQSPTHLIKTRGQQVTLRCSPISGHKSVSWYQQVLGQGPQFIFQYYEKEERGRGNFPDRFSARQFPNYSSELNVNALLLGDSALYLCASSSSRQGNSPLHFGNGTRLTVT.

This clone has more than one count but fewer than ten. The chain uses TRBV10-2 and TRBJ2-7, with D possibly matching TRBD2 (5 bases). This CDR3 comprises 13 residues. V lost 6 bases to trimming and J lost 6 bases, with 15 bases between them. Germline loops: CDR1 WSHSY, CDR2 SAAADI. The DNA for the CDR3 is TGCGCCAGCAGCCCACTTGTTGAGGGCGAGCAGTACGTC. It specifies CASSPLVEGEQYV.

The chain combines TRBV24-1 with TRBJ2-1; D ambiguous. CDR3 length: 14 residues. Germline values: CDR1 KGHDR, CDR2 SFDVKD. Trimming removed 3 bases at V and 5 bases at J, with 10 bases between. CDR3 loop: CATSDERTHNEQFF. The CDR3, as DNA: TGTGCCACCAGTGATGAAAGGACCCACAATGAGCAGTTCTTC.

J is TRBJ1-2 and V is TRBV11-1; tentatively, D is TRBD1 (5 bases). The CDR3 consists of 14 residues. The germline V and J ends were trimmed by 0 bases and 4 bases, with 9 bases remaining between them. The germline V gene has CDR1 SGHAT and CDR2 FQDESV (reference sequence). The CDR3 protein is CASSLAGAGYGYTF. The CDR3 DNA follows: TGTGCCAGCAGCTTAGCAGGGGCTGGCTATGGCTACACCTTC.

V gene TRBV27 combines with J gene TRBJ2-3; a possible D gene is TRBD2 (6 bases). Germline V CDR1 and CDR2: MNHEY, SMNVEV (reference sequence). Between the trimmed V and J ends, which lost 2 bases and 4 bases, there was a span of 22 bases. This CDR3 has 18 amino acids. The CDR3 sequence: CASSLAPRRDFRADTQYF. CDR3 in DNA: TGTGCCAGCAGTTTAGCCCCTCGGCGGGACTTTAGGGCAGATACGCAGTATTTT.

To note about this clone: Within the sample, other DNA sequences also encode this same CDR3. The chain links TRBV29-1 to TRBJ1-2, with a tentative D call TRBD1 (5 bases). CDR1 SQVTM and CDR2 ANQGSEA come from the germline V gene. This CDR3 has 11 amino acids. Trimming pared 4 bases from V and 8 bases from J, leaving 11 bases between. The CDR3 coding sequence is TGCAGCGTTGCCGGGGACGGGGGCTACACCTTC. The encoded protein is CSVAGDGGYTF.

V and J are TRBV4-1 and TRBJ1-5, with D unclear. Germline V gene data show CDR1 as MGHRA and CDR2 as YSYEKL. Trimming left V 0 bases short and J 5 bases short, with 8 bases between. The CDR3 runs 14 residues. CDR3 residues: CASSQDRLHQPQHF. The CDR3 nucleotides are TGCGCCAGCAGCCAAGATCGACTGCATCAGCCCCAGCATTTT.

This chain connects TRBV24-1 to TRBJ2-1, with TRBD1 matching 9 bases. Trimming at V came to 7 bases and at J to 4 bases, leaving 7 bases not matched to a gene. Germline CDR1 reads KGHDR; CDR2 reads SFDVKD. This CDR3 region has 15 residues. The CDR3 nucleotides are TGTGCCACCAGCACAACAGGGGGCACTTACAATGAGCAGTTCTTC. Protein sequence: CATSTTGGTYNEQFF.

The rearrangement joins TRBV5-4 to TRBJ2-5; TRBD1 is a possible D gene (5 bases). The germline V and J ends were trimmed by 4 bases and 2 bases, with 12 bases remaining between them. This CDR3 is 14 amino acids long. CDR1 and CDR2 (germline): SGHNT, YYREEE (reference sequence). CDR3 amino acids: CASSLRGRQETQYF. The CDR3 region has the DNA TGTGCCAGCAGCCTAAGGGGCAGGCAAGAGACCCAGTACTTC. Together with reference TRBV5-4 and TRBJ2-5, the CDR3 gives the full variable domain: ETGVTQSPTHLIKTRGQQVTLRCSSQSGHNTVSWYQQALGQGPQFIFQYYREEENGRGNFPPRFSGLQFPNYSSELNVNALELDDSALYLCASSLRGRQETQYFGPGTRLLVL.